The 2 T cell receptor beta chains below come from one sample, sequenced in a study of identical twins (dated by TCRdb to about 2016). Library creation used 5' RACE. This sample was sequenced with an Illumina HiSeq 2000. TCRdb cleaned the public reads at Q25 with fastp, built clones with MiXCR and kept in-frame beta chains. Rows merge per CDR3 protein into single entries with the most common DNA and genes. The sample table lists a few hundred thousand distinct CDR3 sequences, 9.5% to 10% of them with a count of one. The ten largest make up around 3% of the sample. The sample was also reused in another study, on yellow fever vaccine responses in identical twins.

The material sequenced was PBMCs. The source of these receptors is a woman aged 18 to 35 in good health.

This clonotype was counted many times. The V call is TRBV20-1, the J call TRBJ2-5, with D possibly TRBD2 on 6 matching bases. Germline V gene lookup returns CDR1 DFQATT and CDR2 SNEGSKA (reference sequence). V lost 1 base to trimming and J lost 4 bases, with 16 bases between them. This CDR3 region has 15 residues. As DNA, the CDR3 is TGCAGTGCTAGAGGTGGACGGAAGCGGGTAGAGACCCAGTACTTC. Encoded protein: CSARGGRKRVETQYF.

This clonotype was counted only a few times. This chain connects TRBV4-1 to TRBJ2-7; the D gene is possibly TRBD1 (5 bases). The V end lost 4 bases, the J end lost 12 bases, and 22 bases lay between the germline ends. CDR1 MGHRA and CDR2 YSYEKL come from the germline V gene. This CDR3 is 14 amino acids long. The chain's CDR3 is CASSLIMTEANPYF. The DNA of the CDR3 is TGCGCCAGCAGCCTGATAATGACAGAGGCAAACCCGTACTTC.